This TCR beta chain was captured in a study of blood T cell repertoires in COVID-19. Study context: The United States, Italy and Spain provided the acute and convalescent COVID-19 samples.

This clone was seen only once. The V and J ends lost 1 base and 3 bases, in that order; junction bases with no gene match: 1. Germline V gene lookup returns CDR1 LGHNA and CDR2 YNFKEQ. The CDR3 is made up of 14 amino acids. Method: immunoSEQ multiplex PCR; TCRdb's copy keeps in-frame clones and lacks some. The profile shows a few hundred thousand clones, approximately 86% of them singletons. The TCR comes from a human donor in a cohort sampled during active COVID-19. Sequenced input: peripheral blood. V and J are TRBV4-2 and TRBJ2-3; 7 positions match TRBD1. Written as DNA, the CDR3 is TGTGCCAGCAGCCAAGGCAGGGGGACAGATACGCAGTATTTT. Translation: CASSQGRGTDTQYF.